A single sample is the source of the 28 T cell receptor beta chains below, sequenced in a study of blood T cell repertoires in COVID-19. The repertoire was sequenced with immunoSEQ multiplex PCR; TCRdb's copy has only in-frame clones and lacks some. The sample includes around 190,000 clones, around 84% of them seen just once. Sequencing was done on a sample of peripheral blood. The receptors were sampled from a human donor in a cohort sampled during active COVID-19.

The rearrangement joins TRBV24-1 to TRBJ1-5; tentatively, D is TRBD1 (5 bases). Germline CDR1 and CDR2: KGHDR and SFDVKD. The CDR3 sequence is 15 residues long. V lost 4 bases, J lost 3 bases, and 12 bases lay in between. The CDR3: CATSDSGGTNQPQHF. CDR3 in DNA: TGTGCCACCAGTGACTCGGGGGGGACCAATCAGCCCCAGCATTTT.

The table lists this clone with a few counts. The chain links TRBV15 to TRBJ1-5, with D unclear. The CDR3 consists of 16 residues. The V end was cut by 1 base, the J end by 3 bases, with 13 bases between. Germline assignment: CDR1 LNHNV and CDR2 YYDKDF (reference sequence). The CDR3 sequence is CATSRVGGAYNQPQHF. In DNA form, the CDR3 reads TGTGCCACCAGCAGAGTTGGCGGTGCGTACAATCAGCCCCAGCATTTT.

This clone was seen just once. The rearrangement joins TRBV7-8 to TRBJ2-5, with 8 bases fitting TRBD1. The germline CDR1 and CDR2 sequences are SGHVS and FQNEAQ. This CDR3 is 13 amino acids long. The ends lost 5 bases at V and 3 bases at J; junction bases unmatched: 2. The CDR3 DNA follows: TGTGCCAGCAGCCGGGACAGGAAAGAGACCCAGTACTTC. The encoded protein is CASSRDRKETQYF. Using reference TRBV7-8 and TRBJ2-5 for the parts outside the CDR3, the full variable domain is GAGVSQSPRYKVAKRGQDVALRCDPISGHVSLFWYQQALGQGPEFLTYFQNEAQLDKSGLPSDRFFAERPEGSVSTLKIQRTQQEDSAVYLCASSRDRKETQYFGPGTRLLVL.

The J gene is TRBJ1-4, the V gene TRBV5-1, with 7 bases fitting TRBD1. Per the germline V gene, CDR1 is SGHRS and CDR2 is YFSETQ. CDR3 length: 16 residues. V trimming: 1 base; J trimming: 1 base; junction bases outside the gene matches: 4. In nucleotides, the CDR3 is TGCGCCAGCAGCTTGTGGACAGGAGGAACTAATGAAAAACTGTTTTTT. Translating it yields CASSLWTGGTNEKLFF. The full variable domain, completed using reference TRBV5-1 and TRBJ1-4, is KAGVTQTPRYLIKTRGQQVTLSCSPISGHRSVSWYQQTPGQGLQFLFEYFSETQRNKGNFPGRFSGRQFSNSRSEMNVSTLELGDSALYLCASSLWTGGTNEKLFFGSGTQLSVL.

In DNA form, the CDR3 reads TGCGCCAGCAGCCTCGAGGGACAGGGACGCGAGCAGTACTTC. Amino acid sequence: CASSLEGQGREQYF. The chain uses TRBV5-1 and TRBJ2-7, with 9 bases identical to TRBD1. V was clipped by 4 bases and J by 6 bases; unmatched bases: 8. The CDR3 has 14 residues. The germline V gene encodes CDR1 SGHRS and CDR2 YFSETQ.

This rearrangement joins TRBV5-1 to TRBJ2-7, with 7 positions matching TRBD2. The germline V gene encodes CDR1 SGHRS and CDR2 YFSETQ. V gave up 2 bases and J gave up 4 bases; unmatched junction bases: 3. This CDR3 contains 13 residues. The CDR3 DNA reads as TGCGCCAGCAGCTTTACTAGCGCGTACGAGCAGTACTTC. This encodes CASSFTSAYEQYF.

CDR3 loop: CASSRRGGANYGYTF. The DNA for the CDR3 is TGTGCCAGCAGCCGCCGGGGAGGGGCGAACTATGGCTACACCTTC. J is TRBJ1-2 and V is TRBV5-6; a weak D match, TRBD1 (5 bases). This CDR3 has 15 amino acids. Germline assignment: CDR1 SGHDT and CDR2 YYEEEE. Trimming left V 4 bases short and J 2 bases short, with 15 bases between.

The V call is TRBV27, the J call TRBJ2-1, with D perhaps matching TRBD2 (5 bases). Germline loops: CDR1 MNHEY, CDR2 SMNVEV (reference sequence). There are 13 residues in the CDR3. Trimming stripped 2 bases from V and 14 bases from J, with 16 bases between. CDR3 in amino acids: CASSLAVRREKFF. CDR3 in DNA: TGTGCCAGCAGTTTAGCCGTTAGACGGGAAAAGTTCTTC.

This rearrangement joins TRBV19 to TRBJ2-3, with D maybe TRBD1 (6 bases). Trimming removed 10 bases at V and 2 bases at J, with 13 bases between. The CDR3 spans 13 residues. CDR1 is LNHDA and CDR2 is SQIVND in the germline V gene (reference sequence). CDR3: CATGNRATDTQYF. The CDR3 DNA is TGTGCCACCGGGAACAGGGCCACAGATACGCAGTATTTT. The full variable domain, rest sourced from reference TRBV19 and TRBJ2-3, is DGGITQSPKYLFRKEGQNVTLSCEQNLNHDAMYWYRQDPGQGLRLIYYSQIVNDFQKGDIAEGYSVSREKKESFPLTVTSAQKNPTAFYLCATGNRATDTQYFGPGTRLTVL.

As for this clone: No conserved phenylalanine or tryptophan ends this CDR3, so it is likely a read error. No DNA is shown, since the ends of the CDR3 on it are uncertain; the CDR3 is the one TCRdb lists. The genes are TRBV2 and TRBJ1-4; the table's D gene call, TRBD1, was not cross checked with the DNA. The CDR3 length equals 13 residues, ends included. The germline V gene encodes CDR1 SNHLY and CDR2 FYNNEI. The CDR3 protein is CASTEGLTGGFLT.

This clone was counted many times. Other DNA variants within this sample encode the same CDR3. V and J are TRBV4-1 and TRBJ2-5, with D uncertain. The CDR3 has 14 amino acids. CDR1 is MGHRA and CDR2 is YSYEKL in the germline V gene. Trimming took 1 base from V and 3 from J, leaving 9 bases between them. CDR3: CASSQVGREETQYF. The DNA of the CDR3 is TGCGCCAGCAGCCAAGTTGGTCGCGAAGAGACCCAGTACTTC.

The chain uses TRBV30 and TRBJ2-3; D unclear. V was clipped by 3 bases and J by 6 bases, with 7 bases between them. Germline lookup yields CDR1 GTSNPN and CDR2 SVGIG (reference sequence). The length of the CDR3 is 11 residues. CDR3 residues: CAWSPLDTQYF. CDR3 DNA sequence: TGTGCCTGGAGCCCCCTCGATACGCAGTATTTT. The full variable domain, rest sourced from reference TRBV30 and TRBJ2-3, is SQTIHQWPATLVQPVGSPLSLECTVEGTSNPNLYWYRQAAGRGLQLLFYSVGIGQISSEVPQNLSASRPQDRQFILSSKKLLLSDSGFYLCAWSPLDTQYFGPGTRLTVL.

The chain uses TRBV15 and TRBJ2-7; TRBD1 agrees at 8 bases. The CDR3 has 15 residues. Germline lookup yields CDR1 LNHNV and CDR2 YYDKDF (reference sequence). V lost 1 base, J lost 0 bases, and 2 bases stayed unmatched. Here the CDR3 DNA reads TGTGCCACCAGCAGAGGGGACAGGAGCTCCTACGAGCAGTACTTC. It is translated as CATSRGDRSSYEQYF. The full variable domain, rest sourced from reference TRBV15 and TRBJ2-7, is DAMVIQNPRYQVTQFGKPVTLSCSQTLNHNVMYWYQQKSSQAPKLLFHYYDKDFNNEADTPDNFQSRRPNTSFCFLDIRSPGLGDTAMYLCATSRGDRSSYEQYFGPGTRLTVT.

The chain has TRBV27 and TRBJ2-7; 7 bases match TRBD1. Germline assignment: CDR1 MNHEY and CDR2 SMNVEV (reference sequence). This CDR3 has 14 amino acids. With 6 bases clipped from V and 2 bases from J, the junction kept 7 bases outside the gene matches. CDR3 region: CASRGTANPYEQYF. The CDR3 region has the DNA TGTGCCAGCAGAGGGACAGCAAACCCCTACGAGCAGTACTTC.

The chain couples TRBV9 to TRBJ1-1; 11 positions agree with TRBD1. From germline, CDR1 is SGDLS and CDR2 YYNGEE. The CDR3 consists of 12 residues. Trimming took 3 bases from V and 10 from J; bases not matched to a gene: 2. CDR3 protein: CASSGGTGGAFF. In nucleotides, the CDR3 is TGTGCCAGCAGCGGCGGGACAGGGGGAGCTTTCTTT.

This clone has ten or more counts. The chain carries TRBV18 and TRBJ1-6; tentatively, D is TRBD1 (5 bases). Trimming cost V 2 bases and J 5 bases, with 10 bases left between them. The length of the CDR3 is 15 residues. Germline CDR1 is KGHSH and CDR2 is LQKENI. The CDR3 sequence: CASSPGRGHNSPLHF. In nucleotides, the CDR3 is TGTGCCAGCTCACCAGGGAGGGGACATAATTCACCCCTCCACTTT.

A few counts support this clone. The CDR3 region is CASSLGPERARQQFF. CDR3 nucleotides: TGTGCCAGCAGCTTAGGACCGGAGCGGGCGCGCCAGCAGTTCTTC. The chain couples TRBV7-2 to TRBJ2-1, with D perhaps matching TRBD2 (6 bases). Germline loops: CDR1 SGHTA, CDR2 FQGNSA. The CDR3 totals 15 residues. V was pared by 1 base and J by 11 bases, with 18 bases between.

CDR3 DNA: TGTGCCAGCAGTTTTTGGGACAGTAGCAATCAGCCCCAGCATTTT. This translates into CASSFWDSSNQPQHF. This chain connects TRBV28 to TRBJ1-5; 7 bases map to TRBD1. The V and J ends lost 3 bases and 0 bases, in that order; junction bases with no gene match: 2. This CDR3 is 15 amino acids long. Germline values: CDR1 MDHEN, CDR2 SYDVKM.

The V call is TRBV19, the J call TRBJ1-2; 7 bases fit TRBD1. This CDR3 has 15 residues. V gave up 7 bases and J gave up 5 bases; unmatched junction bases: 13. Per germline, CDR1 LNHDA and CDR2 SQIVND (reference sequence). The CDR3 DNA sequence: TGTGCCAGTATCCCGATCGGGGGACAGTGGTATGGCTACACCTTC. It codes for CASIPIGGQWYGYTF.

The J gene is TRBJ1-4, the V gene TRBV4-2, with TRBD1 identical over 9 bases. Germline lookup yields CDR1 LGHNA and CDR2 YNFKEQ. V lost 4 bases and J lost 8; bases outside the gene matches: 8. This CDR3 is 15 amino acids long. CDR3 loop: CASSPLQGAEEKLFF. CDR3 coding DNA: TGTGCCAGCAGCCCGCTACAGGGGGCGGAAGAAAAACTGTTTTTT.

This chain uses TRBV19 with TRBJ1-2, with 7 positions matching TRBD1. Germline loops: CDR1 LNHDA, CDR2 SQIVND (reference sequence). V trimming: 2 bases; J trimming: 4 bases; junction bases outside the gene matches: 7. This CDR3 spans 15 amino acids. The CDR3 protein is CASSISRQGFYGYTF. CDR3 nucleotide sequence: TGTGCCAGTAGTATATCCAGACAGGGCTTCTATGGCTACACCTTC.

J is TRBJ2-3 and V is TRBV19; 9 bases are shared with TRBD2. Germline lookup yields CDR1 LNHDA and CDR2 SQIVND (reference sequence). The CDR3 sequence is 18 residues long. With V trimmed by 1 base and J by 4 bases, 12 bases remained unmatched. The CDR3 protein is CASSIAVGRGGEPDTQYF. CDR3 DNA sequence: TGTGCCAGTAGTATAGCAGTCGGGCGGGGGGGAGAACCAGATACGCAGTATTTT.

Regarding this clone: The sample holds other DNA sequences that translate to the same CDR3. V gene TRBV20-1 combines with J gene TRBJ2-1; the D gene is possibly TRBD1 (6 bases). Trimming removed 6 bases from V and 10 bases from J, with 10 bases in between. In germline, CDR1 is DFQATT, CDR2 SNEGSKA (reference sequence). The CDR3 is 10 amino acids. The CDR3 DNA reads TGCAGTGCATGGACAGCAGAGCAGTTCTTC. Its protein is CSAWTAEQFF.

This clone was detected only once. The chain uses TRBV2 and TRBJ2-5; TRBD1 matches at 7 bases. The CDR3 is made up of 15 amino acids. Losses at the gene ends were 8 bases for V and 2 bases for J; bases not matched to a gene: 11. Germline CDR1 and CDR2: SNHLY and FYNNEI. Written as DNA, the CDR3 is TGTGCCAGCTCTGAGGGAGACAGGGCTCAAGAGACCCAGTACTTC. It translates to CASSEGDRAQETQYF.

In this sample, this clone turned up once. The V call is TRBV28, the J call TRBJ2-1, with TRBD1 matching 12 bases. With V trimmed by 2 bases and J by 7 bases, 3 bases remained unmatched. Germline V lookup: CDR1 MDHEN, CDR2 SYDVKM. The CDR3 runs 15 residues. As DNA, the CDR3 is TGTGCCAGCAGTTTAGGGACAGGGGGCTTGAATGAGCAGTTCTTC. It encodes CASSLGTGGLNEQFF.

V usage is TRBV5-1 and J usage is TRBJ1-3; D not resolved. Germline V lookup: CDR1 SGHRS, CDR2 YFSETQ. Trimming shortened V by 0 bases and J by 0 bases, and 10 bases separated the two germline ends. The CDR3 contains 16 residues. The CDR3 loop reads CASSLGVGFSGNTIYF. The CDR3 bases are TGCGCCAGCAGCTTGGGGGTCGGGTTCTCTGGAAACACCATATATTTT.

The CDR3 here is CASSLASQGNSYGYTF. CDR3 nucleotides: TGTGCCAGCAGCTTAGCGTCACAGGGGAATTCATATGGCTACACCTTC. The rearrangement joins TRBV7-9 to TRBJ1-2; TRBD1 matches at 7 bases. Per the germline V gene, CDR1 is SEHNR and CDR2 is FQNEAQ (reference sequence). The V and J ends lost 0 bases and 5 bases, in that order; junction bases with no gene match: 9. The CDR3 covers 16 residues.

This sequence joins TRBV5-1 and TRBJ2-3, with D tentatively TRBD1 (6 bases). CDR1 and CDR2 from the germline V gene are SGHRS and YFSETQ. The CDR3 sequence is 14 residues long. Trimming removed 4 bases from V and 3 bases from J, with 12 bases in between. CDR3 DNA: TGCGCCAGCAGCCCAGGGGCCGATACAGATACGCAGTATTTT. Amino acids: CASSPGADTDTQYF.